A single sample is the source of the 32 T cell receptor beta chains below, sequenced in a study of graft-versus-host responses after intestinal transplantation. Profiled with immunoSEQ multiplex PCR; TCRdb holds only in-frame clones, not every one. The data show 9,900 or so clones, around 28% seen once. Plating of about 200,000 CFSE-labeled responder cells was done together with about 200,000 irradiated, violet-dye-labeled stimulator cells. The specimen comprised alloreactive CD8+ T cells from a mixed lymphocyte reaction culture, sampled before intestinal transplant. Indicated subset: CFSE-low proliferating T cells sorted from approximately 6-day pre-transplant mixed lymphocyte reaction (GvH or HvG direction). Source of these receptors: a human patient who received an intestinal transplant.

This clone is judged medium-sized (0.01 to 0.1%). J is TRBJ2-3 and V is TRBV11-2; a weak D match, TRBD2 (5 bases). CDR3 size: 16 residues. Trimming cost V 5 bases and J 3 bases, with 18 bases left between them. Germline V gives CDR1 SGHAT, CDR2 FQNNGV. CDR3 protein: CASSEGWLGPTDTQYF. The CDR3 DNA is TGTGCCAGCAGCGAGGGTTGGCTTGGGCCAACAGATACGCAGTATTTT.

This clone was recorded a few times. DNA for the CDR3: TGTGCCACCAGCAGAGACCGCGGGGCAGCCATCCCTAATCAGCCCCAGCATTTT. It translates to CATSRDRGAAIPNQPQHF. The J gene is TRBJ1-5, the V gene TRBV15; perhaps TRBD1 as D (5 bases). The ends were cut back, 0 bases at V and 4 bases at J, with 19 bases in the middle. Germline assignment: CDR1 LNHNV and CDR2 YYDKDF (reference sequence). The CDR3 spans 18 residues.

The rearrangement uses TRBV2 and TRBJ2-5, with D hard to call. V was clipped by 1 base and J by 2 bases, with 11 bases between them. This CDR3 comprises 15 residues. The germline V gene has CDR1 SNHLY and CDR2 FYNNEI. CDR3 sequence (DNA): TGTGCCAGCAGTGAAGTGGGCAGACCACAAGAGACCCAGTACTTC. Its translation: CASSEVGRPQETQYF. Using reference TRBV2 and TRBJ2-5 for the parts outside the CDR3, the full variable domain is EPEVTQTPSHQVTQMGQEVILRCVPISNHLYFYWYRQILGQKVEFLVSFYNNEISEKSEIFDDQFSVERPDGSNFTLKIRSTKLEDSAMYFCASSEVGRPQETQYFGPGTRLLVL.

The chain employs TRBV11-2 and TRBJ2-7; 7 bases map to TRBD2. The junction had 2 bases not matched to a gene; V was cut back by 4 bases and J by 2 bases. Germline CDR1 reads SGHAT; CDR2 reads FQNNGV. The CDR3 runs 13 residues. The CDR3 sequence: CASSYGGAYEQYF. The CDR3 nucleotides are TGTGCCAGCAGCTATGGGGGGGCCTACGAGCAGTACTTC.

This clone is deemed medium-sized. This chain uses TRBV27 with TRBJ1-3; 7 bases align to TRBD1. This CDR3 comprises 15 residues. CDR1 MNHEY and CDR2 SMNVEV come from the germline V gene (reference sequence). The J segment lost 0 bases and the V segment lost 8 bases, leaving 7 bases of the junction unmatched. The chain's CDR3 is CASSRGRDSGNTIYF. The CDR3, as DNA: TGTGCCAGCTCAAGGGGGCGCGACTCTGGAAACACCATATATTTT.

This clone appeared a few times. This rearrangement joins TRBV6-5 to TRBJ1-3; no clear D gene. V lost 7 bases and J 0 bases, leaving 13 bases between the germline ends. Looked up from germline, CDR1 is MNHEY and CDR2 is SVGAGI. The CDR3 consists of 15 residues. The DNA of the CDR3 is TGTGCCAGCATACTATCCGGCCTCTCTGGAAACACCATATATTTT. It translates to CASILSGLSGNTIYF.

In this sample, this clone turned up a few times. V gene TRBV7-2 combines with J gene TRBJ2-1; 12 nucleotides line up with TRBD2. CDR1 SGHTA and CDR2 FQGNSA come from the germline V gene. Unmatched junction bases numbered 0, after V lost 1 base and J lost 8 bases. The CDR3 runs to 14 residues. For the CDR3, the DNA is TGTGCCAGCAGCTTAGGGACTAGCGGGGATGAGCAGTTCTTC. This gives the protein CASSLGTSGDEQFF.

V and J are TRBV14 and TRBJ2-7; D gene unclear. The CDR3 extends over 12 amino acids. Germline V gene data show CDR1 as SGHDN and CDR2 as FVKESK. V was shortened by 1 base and J by 2 bases, with 3 bases between the two germline ends. The CDR3 DNA reads TGTGCCAGCAGCCAAGGGCCCTACGAGCAGTACTTC. Its translation is CASSQGPYEQYF.

This rearrangement joins TRBV10-1 to TRBJ1-1; TRBD1 matches at 8 bases. V lost 4 bases, J lost 0 bases, and 4 bases stayed unmatched. The germline CDR1 and CDR2 sequences are WNHNN and SYGVQD (reference sequence). The CDR3 covers 15 residues. The DNA for the CDR3 is TGCGCCAGCAGTGGGACAGGGACCATGAACACTGAAGCTTTCTTT. Amino acids: CASSGTGTMNTEAFF.

Only a few counts were recorded for this clone. The chain combines TRBV9 with TRBJ1-2, with a possible D match to TRBD1 (5 bases). Germline CDR1 reads SGDLS; CDR2 reads YYNGEE. The CDR3 consists of 14 residues. V was shortened by 9 bases and J by 1 base, with 16 bases between the two germline ends. In nucleotides, the CDR3 is TGTGCCAATAATCAGGGTGGCGATAACTATGGCTACACCTTC. Its translation is CANNQGGDNYGYTF.

The chain recombines TRBV10-3 with TRBJ1-2; a possible D gene is TRBD1 (5 bases). The V end lost 7 bases, the J end lost 4 bases, and 10 bases lay between the germline ends. The CDR3 has 12 amino acids. CDR1 and CDR2 (germline): ENHRY, SYGVKD. The CDR3 sequence: CAIKGVGYGYTF. The CDR3 nucleotides read TGTGCCATCAAAGGGGTCGGCTATGGCTACACCTTC.

This clone qualifies as medium-sized. This chain uses TRBV7-8 with TRBJ2-1; no reliable D call. The CDR3 contains 12 residues. V was trimmed by 1 base and J by 10 bases, leaving 8 bases between them. In germline, CDR1 is SGHVS, CDR2 FQNEAQ. The CDR3 region has the DNA TGTGCCAGCAGCTTAGACCAGACAGAGCAGTTCTTC. Its protein is CASSLDQTEQFF. Drawing the rest from reference TRBV7-8 and TRBJ2-1, the complete variable domain is GAGVSQSPRYKVAKRGQDVALRCDPISGHVSLFWYQQALGQGPEFLTYFQNEAQLDKSGLPSDRFFAERPEGSVSTLKIQRTQQEDSAVYLCASSLDQTEQFFGPGTRLTVL.

This chain links TRBV9 with TRBJ1-2; perhaps TRBD1 as D (6 bases). The germline CDR1 and CDR2 sequences are SGDLS and YYNGEE. V lost 4 bases and J 6 bases, leaving 13 bases between the germline ends. The length of the CDR3 is 13 residues. CDR3 amino acids: CASSFTGNDGYTF. The CDR3 coding sequence is TGTGCCAGCAGCTTCACAGGGAACGATGGCTACACCTTC.

The sample holds a few counts of this clone. V gene TRBV13 combines with J gene TRBJ1-2; TRBD1 matches at 12 bases. The J segment lost 4 bases and the V segment lost 4 bases, leaving 10 bases of the junction unmatched. CDR1 PRHDT and CDR2 FYEKMQ come from the germline V gene (reference sequence). This CDR3 contains 17 residues. In nucleotides, the CDR3 is TGTGCCAGCAGCTCGGAAACCGGGACAGGGGGCAGCTATGGCTACACCTTC. It yields the protein CASSSETGTGGSYGYTF.

This clone was recorded a few times. The chain joins TRBV6-5 to TRBJ1-2; D not certain. This CDR3 contains 13 residues. Trimming stripped 6 bases from V and 1 base from J, with 9 bases between. CDR1 is MNHEY and CDR2 is SVGAGI in the germline V gene. The CDR3 loop reads CASRLGFNYGYTF. CDR3 DNA sequence: TGTGCCAGCAGACTGGGCTTTAACTATGGCTACACCTTC.

This chain links TRBV27 with TRBJ2-7, with D possibly being TRBD1 (5 bases). CDR1 and CDR2 (germline): MNHEY, SMNVEV (reference sequence). The CDR3 has 13 amino acids. V lost 6 bases to trimming and J lost 6 bases, with 15 bases between them. CDR3 sequence (DNA): TGTGCCAGCAGCTCGTACGACAGCCTCGAGCAGTACTTC. Translating it yields CASSSYDSLEQYF.

This clone occurred a few times. Written as DNA, the CDR3 is TGTGCCAGCAGTGACCCCGCTGACAGGGGAGGGAATGAAAAACTGTTTTTT. This codes for CASSDPADRGGNEKLFF. The chain combines TRBV2 with TRBJ1-4; 8 nucleotides line up with TRBD1. This CDR3 region has 17 residues. Germline V lookup: CDR1 SNHLY, CDR2 FYNNEI. The V gene end was trimmed by 3 bases and the J gene end by 5 bases; junction bases not matched to a gene: 11.

This clone is termed medium-sized (0.01 to 0.1%). V and J are TRBV9 and TRBJ2-2; the match to TRBD1 covers 9 bases. The trim removed 7 bases at V and 2 bases at J, leaving 6 bases unmatched. Germline CDR1 is SGDLS and CDR2 is YYNGEE. This CDR3 has 15 amino acids. The CDR3 bases are TGTGCCAGCTCGACAGGGGGGGGCAACACCGGGGAGCTGTTTTTT. Amino acids: CASSTGGGNTGELFF.

Within the sample, this clone is medium-sized (0.01 to 0.1%). CDR3 sequence reads: CASSIGTANTEAFF. As DNA, the CDR3 is TGTGCCAGTAGTATTGGGACAGCGAACACTGAAGCTTTCTTT. The chain couples TRBV19 to TRBJ1-1; 7 bases map to TRBD1. The CDR3 contains 14 residues. Germline V lookup: CDR1 LNHDA, CDR2 SQIVND (reference sequence). V lost 3 bases to trimming and J lost 1 base; unmatched junction nucleotides: 2.

The chain couples TRBV7-9 to TRBJ2-1, with 13 bases that match TRBD2. J gave up 8 bases and V 5 bases, and 9 bases lay outside the gene matches. The CDR3 has 16 amino acids. Germline V gene data show CDR1 as SEHNR and CDR2 as FQNEAQ (reference sequence). In DNA form, the CDR3 reads TGTGCCAGCAGCACCCCGACTAGCGGGGGGATGGATGAGCAGTTCTTC. Its translation is CASSTPTSGGMDEQFF.

The table lists this clone with a few counts. The chain carries TRBV5-1 and TRBJ2-2, with D hard to call. This CDR3 spans 15 amino acids. Trimming removed 1 base from V and 2 bases from J, with 9 bases in between. Germline loops: CDR1 SGHRS, CDR2 YFSETQ. The CDR3 region is CASSLIQDNTGELFF. CDR3 bases: TGCGCCAGCAGCTTGATACAAGATAACACCGGGGAGCTGTTTTTT.

The chain joins TRBV7-9 to TRBJ2-7, with a possible D match to TRBD1 (5 bases). The CDR3 is 13 amino acids. Per the germline V gene, CDR1 is SEHNR and CDR2 is FQNEAQ (reference sequence). Trimming removed 5 bases from V and 4 bases from J, with 12 bases in between. CDR3 DNA sequence: TGTGCCAGCAGCGCGACAGCAGCGTACGAGCAGTACTTC. Translation: CASSATAAYEQYF.

V is TRBV9 and J is TRBJ2-7, with D perhaps TRBD2 (5 bases). The CDR3 has 15 amino acids. CDR1 SGDLS and CDR2 YYNGEE come from the germline V gene. The germline V and J ends were trimmed by 4 bases and 4 bases, with 18 bases remaining between them. CDR3 sequence (DNA): TGTGCCAGCAGCCCATCCCCGGGGAGTAGTTACGAGCAGTACTTC. Translation: CASSPSPGSSYEQYF.

This clone was seen a handful of times. V and J are TRBV6-5 and TRBJ1-4; TRBD1 agrees at 8 bases. V was clipped by 5 bases and J by 7 bases; unmatched bases: 6. Germline CDR1 reads MNHEY; CDR2 reads SVGAGI. This CDR3 has 14 amino acids. CDR3 sequence: CASSIGTGTEKLFF. Written as DNA, the CDR3 is TGTGCCAGCAGTATCGGGACAGGTACTGAAAAACTGTTTTTT.

The V call is TRBV5-4, the J call TRBJ2-7; D gene unclear. Germline V gene lookup returns CDR1 SGHNT and CDR2 YYREEE (reference sequence). V gave up 3 bases and J gave up 0 bases, with 7 bases separating them. There are 13 residues in the CDR3. The CDR3 loop is CASSSGFSYEQYF. The CDR3 DNA is TGTGCCAGCAGCTCCGGGTTCTCCTACGAGCAGTACTTC.

This clone counts as medium-sized (0.01 to 0.1%). The chain combines TRBV2 with TRBJ1-1, with TRBD1 matching 7 bases. The length of the CDR3 is 13 residues. In germline, CDR1 is SNHLY, CDR2 FYNNEI. After removal of 7 bases from V and 11 bases from J, the junction contained 13 bases not matched to a gene. Here the CDR3 DNA reads TGTGCCAGCACACCGACAGGGTTGTTTTCTGCTTTCTTT. This gives the protein CASTPTGLFSAFF. The full variable domain, with the rest looked up from reference TRBV2 and TRBJ1-1, is EPEVTQTPSHQVTQMGQEVILRCVPISNHLYFYWYRQILGQKVEFLVSFYNNEISEKSEIFDDQFSVERPDGSNFTLKIRSTKLEDSAMYFCASTPTGLFSAFFGQGTRLTVV.

This clone counts as medium-sized. The J gene is TRBJ1-2, the V gene TRBV5-1, with D possibly matching TRBD1 (6 bases). The length of the CDR3 is 15 residues. V lost 3 bases, J lost 2 bases, and 14 bases lay in between. Looked up from germline, CDR1 is SGHRS and CDR2 is YFSETQ. DNA for the CDR3: TGCGCCAGCAGCTCCGGGACACCGAGGAACTATGGCTACACCTTC. This translates into CASSSGTPRNYGYTF.

The chain has TRBV6-5 and TRBJ2-1; D call uncertain. Germline CDR1 MNHEY, CDR2 SVGAGI. The CDR3 has 12 residues. V lost 4 bases and J lost 10, with 11 bases in between. CDR3 nucleotides: TGTGCCAGCAGTTCAGGATCCGAGGAGCAGTTCTTC. It specifies CASSSGSEEQFF.

By sample share, this clone is medium-sized (0.01 to 0.1%). The chain couples TRBV29-1 to TRBJ2-7, with D perhaps TRBD2 (5 bases). The germline CDR1 and CDR2 sequences are SQVTM and ANQGSEA. The CDR3 extends over 11 amino acids. V dropped 1 base and J dropped 6 bases, with 7 bases sitting between them. The chain's CDR3 is CSVEVGSEQYF. As DNA, the CDR3 is TGCAGCGTTGAAGTAGGGAGCGAGCAGTACTTC.

The chain combines TRBV4-1 with TRBJ1-1; the D gene is possibly TRBD1 (6 bases). Germline CDR1 and CDR2: MGHRA and YSYEKL. The CDR3 has 17 residues. With 4 bases removed from V and 1 base from J, the gap between germline ends came to 19 bases. The chain's CDR3 is CASSPGGGGWGNTEAFF. The CDR3 nucleotides read TGCGCCAGCAGCCCCGGGGGGGGCGGGTGGGGGAACACTGAAGCTTTCTTT.

A few counts support this clone. This chain uses TRBV9 with TRBJ1-1; D uncertain. V was pared by 9 bases and J by 0 bases, with 12 bases between. The CDR3 spans 13 residues. Germline V gene data show CDR1 as SGDLS and CDR2 as YYNGEE. The CDR3 coding sequence is TGTGCCACCGCCGGGGATGTGAACACTGAAGCTTTCTTT. It encodes CATAGDVNTEAFF.

This clone has a handful of counts. The genes are TRBV7-9 and TRBJ2-1; 9 positions agree with TRBD2. The CDR3 is 17 amino acids. The ends lost 3 bases at V and 4 bases at J; junction bases unmatched: 10. Germline CDR1 reads SEHNR; CDR2 reads FQNEAQ (reference sequence). The CDR3 region is CASSFLVLAGNYNEQFF. For the CDR3, the DNA is TGTGCCAGCAGCTTCCTCGTCCTAGCGGGGAATTACAATGAGCAGTTCTTC.